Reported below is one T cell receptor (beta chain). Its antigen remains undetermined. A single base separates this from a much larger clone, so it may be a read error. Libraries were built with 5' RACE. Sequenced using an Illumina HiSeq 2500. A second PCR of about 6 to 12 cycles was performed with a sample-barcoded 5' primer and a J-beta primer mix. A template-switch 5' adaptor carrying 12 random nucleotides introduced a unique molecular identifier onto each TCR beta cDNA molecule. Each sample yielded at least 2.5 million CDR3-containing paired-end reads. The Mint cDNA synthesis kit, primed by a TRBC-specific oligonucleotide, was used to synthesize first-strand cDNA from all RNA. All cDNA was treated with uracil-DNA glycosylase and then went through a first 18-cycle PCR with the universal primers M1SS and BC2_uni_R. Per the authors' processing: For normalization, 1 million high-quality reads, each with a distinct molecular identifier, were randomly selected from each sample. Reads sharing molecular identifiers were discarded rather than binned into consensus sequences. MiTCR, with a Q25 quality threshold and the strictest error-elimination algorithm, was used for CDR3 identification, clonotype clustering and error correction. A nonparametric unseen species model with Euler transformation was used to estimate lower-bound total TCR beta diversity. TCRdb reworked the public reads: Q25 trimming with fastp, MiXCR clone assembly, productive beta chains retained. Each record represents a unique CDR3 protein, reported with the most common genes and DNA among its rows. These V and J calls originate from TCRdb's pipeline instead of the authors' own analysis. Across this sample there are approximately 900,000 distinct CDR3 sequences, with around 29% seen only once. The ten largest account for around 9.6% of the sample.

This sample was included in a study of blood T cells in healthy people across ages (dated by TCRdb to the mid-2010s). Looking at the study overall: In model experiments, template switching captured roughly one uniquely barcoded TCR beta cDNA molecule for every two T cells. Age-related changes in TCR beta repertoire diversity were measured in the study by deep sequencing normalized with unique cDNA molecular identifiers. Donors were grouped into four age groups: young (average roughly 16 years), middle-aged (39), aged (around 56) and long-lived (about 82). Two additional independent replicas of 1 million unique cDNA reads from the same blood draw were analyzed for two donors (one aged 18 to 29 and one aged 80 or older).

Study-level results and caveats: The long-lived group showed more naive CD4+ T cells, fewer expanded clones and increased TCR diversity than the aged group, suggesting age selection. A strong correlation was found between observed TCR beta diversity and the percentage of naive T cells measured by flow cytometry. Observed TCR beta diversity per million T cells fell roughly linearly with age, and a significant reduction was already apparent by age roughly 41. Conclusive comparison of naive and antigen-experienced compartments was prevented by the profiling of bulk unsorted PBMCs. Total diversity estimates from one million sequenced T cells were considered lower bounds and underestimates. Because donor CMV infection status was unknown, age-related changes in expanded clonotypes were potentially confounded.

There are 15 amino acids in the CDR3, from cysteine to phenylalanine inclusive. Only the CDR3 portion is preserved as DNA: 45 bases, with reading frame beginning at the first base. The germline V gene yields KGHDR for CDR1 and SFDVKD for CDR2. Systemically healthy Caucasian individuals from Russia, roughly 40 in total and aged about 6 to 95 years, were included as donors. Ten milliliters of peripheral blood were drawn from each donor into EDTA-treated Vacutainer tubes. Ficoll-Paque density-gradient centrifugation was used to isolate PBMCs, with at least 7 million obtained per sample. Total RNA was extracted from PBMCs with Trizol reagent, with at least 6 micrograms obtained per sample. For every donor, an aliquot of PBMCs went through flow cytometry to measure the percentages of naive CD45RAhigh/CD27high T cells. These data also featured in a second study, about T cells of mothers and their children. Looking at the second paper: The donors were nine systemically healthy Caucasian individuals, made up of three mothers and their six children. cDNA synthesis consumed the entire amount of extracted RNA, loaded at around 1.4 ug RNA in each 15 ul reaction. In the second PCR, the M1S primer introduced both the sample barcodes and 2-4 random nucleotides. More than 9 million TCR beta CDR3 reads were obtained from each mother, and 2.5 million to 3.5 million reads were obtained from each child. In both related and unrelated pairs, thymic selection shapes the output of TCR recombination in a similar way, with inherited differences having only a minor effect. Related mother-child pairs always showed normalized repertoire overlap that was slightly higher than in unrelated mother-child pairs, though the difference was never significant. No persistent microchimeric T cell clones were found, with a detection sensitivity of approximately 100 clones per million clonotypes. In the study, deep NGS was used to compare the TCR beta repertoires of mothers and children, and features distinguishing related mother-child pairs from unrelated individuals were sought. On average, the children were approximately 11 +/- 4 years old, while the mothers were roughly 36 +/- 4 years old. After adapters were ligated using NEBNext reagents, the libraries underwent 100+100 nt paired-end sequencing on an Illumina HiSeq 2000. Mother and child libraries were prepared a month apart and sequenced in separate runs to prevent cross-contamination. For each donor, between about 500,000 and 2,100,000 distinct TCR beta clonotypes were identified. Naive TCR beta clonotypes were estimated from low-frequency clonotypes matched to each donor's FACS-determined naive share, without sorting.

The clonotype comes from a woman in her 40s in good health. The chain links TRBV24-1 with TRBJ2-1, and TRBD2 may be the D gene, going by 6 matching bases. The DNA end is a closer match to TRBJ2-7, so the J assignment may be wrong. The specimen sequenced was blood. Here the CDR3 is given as CATSDSGRPSYEQYF. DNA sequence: TGTGCCACCAGTGATTCGGGGAGGCCTTCCTACGAGCAGTACTTC.